This record concerns one TCR beta chain sequence. Time point in this sample: sample taken at primary tumor resection. Whole RNA, isolated from tumor, nontumor lung or frozen PBMC, was sequenced without prior sorting. This sample stems from a study of spatial heterogeneity in lung cancer. Single TCR cDNA molecules each had their own unique molecular identifier. TCRdb redid the calling of the 5' RACE reads with MiXCR, one entry per CDR3 protein. The sample shows roughly 54,000 distinct CDR3 sequences, 7.6% of them seen only once. CDR3 length: 20 amino acids. The V gene's germline CDR1 is MDHEN and CDR2 SYDVKM. V was pared by 7 bases and J by 2 bases, with 31 bases between.

The rearrangement joins TRBV28 to TRBJ2-3; possible D gene TRBD2, 7 bases. This receptor was identified in a female donor with early-stage non-small cell lung cancer. The sample in question was PBMCs, obtained at surgery. As DNA, the CDR3 is TGTGCCAGCACCCCCTACGGTTGGGGGGGGCAGCTAACCACCACAGATACGCAGTATTTT. The encoded protein is CASTPYGWGGQLTTTDTQYF.